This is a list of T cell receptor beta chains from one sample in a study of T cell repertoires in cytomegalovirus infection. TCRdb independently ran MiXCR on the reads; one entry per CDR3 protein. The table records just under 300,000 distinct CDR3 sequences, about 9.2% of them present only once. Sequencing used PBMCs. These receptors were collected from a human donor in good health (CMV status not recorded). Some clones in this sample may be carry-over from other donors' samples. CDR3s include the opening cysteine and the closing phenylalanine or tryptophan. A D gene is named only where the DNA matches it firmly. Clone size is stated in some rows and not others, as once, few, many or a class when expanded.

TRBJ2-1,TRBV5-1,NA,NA,CASSLDPAGSYNEQFF,TGCGCCAGCAGCTTGGACCCGGCGGGCTCCTACAATGAGCAGTTCTTC
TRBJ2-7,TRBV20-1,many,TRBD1,CSARAGTGPLYRYEQYF,TGCAGTGCTAGAGCCGGGACAGGGCCCCTCTATCGCTACGAGCAGTACTTC
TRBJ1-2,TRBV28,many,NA,CASSGTPNYGYTF,TGTGCCAGCAGTGGTACACCAAACTATGGCTACACCTTC
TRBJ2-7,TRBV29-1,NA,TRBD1,CSVEGDRADYEQYF,TGCAGCGTTGAGGGGGACAGGGCGGACTACGAGCAGTACTTC
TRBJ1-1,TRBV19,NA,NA,CASRLRGKNTEAFF,TGTGCCAGTAGGCTCCGTGGCAAGAACACTGAAGCTTTCTTT
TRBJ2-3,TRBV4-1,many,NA,CASSQVTSPTDTQYF,TGCGCCAGCAGCCAAGTAACGTCACCCACAGATACGCAGTATTTT
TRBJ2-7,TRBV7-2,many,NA,CASSSFRGIYEQYF,TGTGCCAGCAGCTCCTTCCGGGGGATCTACGAGCAGTACTTC
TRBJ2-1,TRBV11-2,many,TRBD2,CAPWGGGGGPLAYQPPYNEQFF,TGTGCCCCCTGGGGGGGCGGGGGGGGCCCCTTGGCCTATCAACCCCCCTACAATGAGCAGTTCTTC
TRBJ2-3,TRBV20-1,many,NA,CSVGTRTDTQYF,TGCAGTGTCGGGACCCGCACAGATACGCAGTATTTT
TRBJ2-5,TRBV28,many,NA,CASRPIEEETQYF,TGTGCCAGCAGACCTATTGAGGAAGAGACCCAGTACTTC
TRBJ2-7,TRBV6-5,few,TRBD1,CASSYGGTGVYEQYF,TGTGCCAGCAGTTACGGAGGGACAGGCGTCTACGAGCAGTACTTC
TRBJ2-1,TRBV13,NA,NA,CASSLTAGAHNEQFF,TGTGCCAGCAGCTTAACGGCTGGGGCCCACAATGAGCAGTTCTTC
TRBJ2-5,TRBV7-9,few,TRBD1,CASSLLSGQGLETQYF,TGTGCCAGCAGCTTACTCTCTGGACAGGGTTTAGAGACCCAGTACTTC
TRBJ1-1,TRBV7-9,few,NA,CASSLAKASFEAFF,TGTGCCAGCAGCTTAGCGAAGGCAAGTTTTGAAGCTTTCTTT
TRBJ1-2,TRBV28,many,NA,CASSSRQVTF,TGTGCCAGCAGTTCCCGACAGGTTACCTTC
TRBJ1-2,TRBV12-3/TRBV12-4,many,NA,CASSLLRLYGYTF,TGTGCCAGCAGTTTGCTACGGCTCTATGGCTACACCTTC
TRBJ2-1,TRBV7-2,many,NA,CASSLAGEQFF,TGTGCCAGCAGCTTAGCGGGAGAGCAGTTCTTC
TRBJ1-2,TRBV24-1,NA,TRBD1,CATSDHGTGDLGYTF,TGTGCCACCAGTGACCACGGGACAGGGGATCTTGGCTACACCTTC
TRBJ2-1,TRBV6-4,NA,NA,CASSVEVGNEQFF,TGTGCCAGCAGTGTAGAAGTCGGGAATGAGCAGTTCTTC
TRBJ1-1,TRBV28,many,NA,CASSPTGNTEAFF,TGTGCCAGCAGTCCTACAGGGAACACTGAAGCTTTCTTT
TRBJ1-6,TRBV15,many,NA,CATSRGTGGRGNSPLHF,TGTGCCACCAGCAGAGGAACGGGGGGCCGGGGGAATTCACCCCTCCACTTT
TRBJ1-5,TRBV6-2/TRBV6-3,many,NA,CASSYTPWERSNQPQHF,TGTGCCAGCAGTTATACCCCATGGGAAAGGAGCAATCAGCCCCAGCATTTT
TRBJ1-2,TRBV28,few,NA,CASSLERTLGGYTF,TGTGCCAGCAGTTTAGAACGGACCTTGGGAGGCTACACCTTC
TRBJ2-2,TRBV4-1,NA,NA,CASSQDVTENTGELFF,TGCGCCAGCAGCCAAGACGTAACGGAGAACACCGGGGAGCTGTTTTTT
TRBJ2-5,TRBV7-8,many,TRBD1,CASSLAAGGFETQYF,TGTGCCAGCAGCTTAGCGGCAGGGGGCTTTGAGACCCAGTACTTC
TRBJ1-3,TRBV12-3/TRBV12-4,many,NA,CASREPGASGNTIYF,TGTGCCAGCAGGGAGCCAGGGGCGAGTGGAAACACCATATATTTT
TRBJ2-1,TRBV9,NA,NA,CASSVTGPNEQFF,TGTGCCAGCAGCGTAACCGGGCCAAATGAGCAGTTCTTC
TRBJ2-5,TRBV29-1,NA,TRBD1,CSVGTGGSGETQYF,TGCAGCGTGGGGACAGGGGGATCCGGTGAGACCCAGTACTTC
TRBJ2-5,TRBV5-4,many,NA,CASSIVAGAQETQYF,TGTGCCAGCAGCATCGTGGCGGGGGCACAAGAGACCCAGTACTTC
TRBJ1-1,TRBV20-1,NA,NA,CSAIPTSLNTEAFF,TGCAGTGCTATCCCCACTTCCTTGAACACTGAAGCTTTCTTT
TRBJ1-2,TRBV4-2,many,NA,CASSPTGVLSNYGYTF,TGTGCCAGCAGCCCCACCGGGGTTTTGTCGAACTATGGCTACACCTTC
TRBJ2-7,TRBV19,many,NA,CASRTRDTSTYEQYF,TGTGCCAGTAGGACCCGGGACACCTCGACCTACGAGCAGTACTTC
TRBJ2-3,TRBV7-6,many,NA,CASSLVTGTQASTDTQYF,TGTGCCAGCAGCTTAGTCACCGGGACACAGGCTAGCACAGATACGCAGTATTTT
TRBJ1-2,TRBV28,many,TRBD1,CASSFMDRGQSGYTF,TGTGCCAGCAGTTTCATGGACAGGGGGCAGAGTGGCTACACCTTC
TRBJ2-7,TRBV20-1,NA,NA,CSATGTNERSQYF,TGCAGTGCTACCGGGACAAACGAAAGGTCCCAGTACTTC
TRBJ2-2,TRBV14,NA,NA,CASSQGGGIANTGELFF,TGTGCCAGCAGCCAAGGAGGTGGGATTGCGAACACCGGGGAGCTGTTTTTT
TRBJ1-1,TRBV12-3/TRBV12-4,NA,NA,CASIIYGRAGGTEAFF,TGTGCCAGCATAATTTACGGACGGGCTGGGGGCACTGAAGCTTTCTTT
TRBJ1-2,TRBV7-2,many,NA,CASSLRIVDRNYGYTF,TGTGCCAGCAGCTTAAGAATAGTGGACAGAAACTATGGCTACACCTTC
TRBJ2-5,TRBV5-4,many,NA,CASSLETVYQETQYF,TGTGCCAGCAGCTTGGAGACAGTCTACCAAGAGACCCAGTACTTC
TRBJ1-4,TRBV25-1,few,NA,CASSDRRQLFF,TGTGCCAGCAGTGATCGACGGCAACTGTTTTTT
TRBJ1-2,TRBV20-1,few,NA,CSARESWRDYGYTF,TGCAGTGCTAGAGAATCGTGGAGGGACTATGGCTACACCTTC
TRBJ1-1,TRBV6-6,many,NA,CASSYSSGGYNTEAFF,TGTGCCAGCAGTTACTCGAGCGGGGGGTACAACACTGAAGCTTTCTTT
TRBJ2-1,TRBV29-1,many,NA,CSVTASNEQFF,TGCAGCGTTACTGCAAGTAATGAGCAGTTCTTC
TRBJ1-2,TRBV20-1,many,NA,CSAREITRGYTF,TGCAGTGCTAGAGAGATCACCCGGGGCTACACCTTC
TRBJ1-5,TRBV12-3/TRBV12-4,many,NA,CASSRPGAPQPQHF,TGTGCCAGCAGCCGCCCCGGGGCCCCTCAGCCCCAGCATTTT